Listed here are 30 T cell receptor beta chains from one sample, sequenced in a study of T cell clones after liver transplantation. TCRdb's table, derived via immunoSEQ multiplex PCR, lists solely in-frame clones and lacks some. The sample carries 68,000 or so clones, about 91% recorded once. This sample comprised CD4+ T cells from blood, obtained around 27 months after liver transplant. Every receptor here comes from a human patient who received a liver transplant. Some of the T cells may derive from the graft donor.

V and J are TRBV19 and TRBJ1-2, with D perhaps matching TRBD1 (6 bases). With 3 bases removed from V and 5 bases from J, the gap between germline ends came to 22 bases. The CDR3 extends over 17 amino acids. The germline V gene encodes CDR1 LNHDA and CDR2 SQIVND (reference sequence). CDR3 region: CASSIGDRFILSYGYTF. CDR3 nucleotide sequence: TGTGCCAGTAGTATTGGCGACAGGTTTATCCTTTCTTATGGCTACACCTTC.

The chain has TRBV15 and TRBJ1-5, with no clear D. In germline, CDR1 is LNHNV, CDR2 YYDKDF (reference sequence). V was clipped by 1 base and J by 4 bases, with 11 bases between them. This CDR3 is 15 amino acids long. CDR3 coding DNA: TGTGCCACCAGCAGAGCCGGGGATTTAAATCAGCCCCAGCATTTT. Amino acid sequence: CATSRAGDLNQPQHF. Based on the CDR3 plus reference TRBV15 and TRBJ1-5, the full variable domain is DAMVIQNPRYQVTQFGKPVTLSCSQTLNHNVMYWYQQKSSQAPKLLFHYYDKDFNNEADTPDNFQSRRPNTSFCFLDIRSPGLGDTAMYLCATSRAGDLNQPQHFGDGTRLSIL.

This chain joins TRBV7-9 and TRBJ2-5; D is unresolved. This CDR3 has 14 amino acids. The V end lost 5 bases, the J end lost 0 bases, and 10 bases lay between the germline ends. CDR1 is SEHNR and CDR2 is FQNEAQ in the germline V gene (reference sequence). CDR3 sequence: CASSPTNYQETQYF. The CDR3 DNA reads as TGTGCCAGCAGCCCTACAAACTACCAAGAGACCCAGTACTTC.

The chain combines TRBV21-1 with TRBJ2-4; the table's D call TRBD2 went unverified against the DNA. TRBV21-1 counts as a pseudogene. The CDR3 contains 15 residues. The CDR3 DNA follows: TGTGCCAGCAGCAAAGCGAGAGTAGCCAAAAACATTCAGTACTTC. The encoded protein is CASSKARVAKNIQYF.

The CDR3, as DNA: TGTGCCAGCAGTATCCAGGGGGCTCAGCCCCAGCATTTT. Its protein is CASSIQGAQPQHF. The V gene is TRBV2, the J gene TRBJ1-5; 8 bases map to TRBD1. Trimming took 5 bases from V and 6 from J; bases not matched to a gene: 3. CDR1 and CDR2 from the germline V gene are SNHLY and FYNNEI. The CDR3 consists of 13 residues.

This clone was detected only a few times. This chain connects TRBV5-4 to TRBJ1-1; 11 bases line up with TRBD1. This CDR3 has 15 amino acids. The V and J ends lost 5 bases and 0 bases, in that order; junction bases with no gene match: 3. Germline CDR1 is SGHNT and CDR2 is YYREEE (reference sequence). Here the CDR3 DNA reads TGTGCCAGCAGTGGGGACAGGGGGGTGAACACTGAAGCTTTCTTT. This gives the protein CASSGDRGVNTEAFF.

This chain joins TRBV6-1 and TRBJ2-1, with TRBD2 matching over 8 bases. V lost 6 bases to trimming and J lost 10 bases; unmatched junction nucleotides: 11. The germline CDR1 and CDR2 sequences are MNHNS and SASEGT. The CDR3 runs 14 residues. In nucleotides, the CDR3 is TGTGCCAGCAGCCCGGGACTAGGAGCATACGAGCAGTTCTTC. This gives the protein CASSPGLGAYEQFF.

The chain carries TRBV7-9 and TRBJ1-5; D unclear. The V end was cut by 4 bases, the J end by 0 bases, with 10 bases between. CDR3 size: 15 residues. The germline V gene encodes CDR1 SEHNR and CDR2 FQNEAQ (reference sequence). The CDR3 reads CASSSTGYSNQPQHF. CDR3 nucleotide sequence: TGTGCCAGCAGCTCTACGGGGTATAGCAATCAGCCCCAGCATTTT.

The chain combines TRBV5-1 with TRBJ1-1, with 7 bases lining up with TRBD1. The CDR3 extends over 16 amino acids. From germline, CDR1 is SGHRS and CDR2 YFSETQ. V shed 4 bases, J shed 5 bases, and the junction held 14 bases outside the gene matches. CDR3 in DNA: TGCGCCAGCAGCACCTACGGCACAGGGGTGAGAACTGAAGCTTTCTTT. Encoded protein: CASSTYGTGVRTEAFF.

This clone occurred once. The chain is built from TRBV7-2 and TRBJ1-2; no clear D gene. The CDR3 is made up of 13 amino acids. V shed 1 base and J shed 5 bases, with 8 bases lying between them. In germline, CDR1 is SGHTA, CDR2 FQGNSA. The CDR3 DNA follows: TGTGCCAGCAGCTTAGGGGAGAGGTATGGCTACACCTTC. Its translation is CASSLGERYGYTF.

V is TRBV10-3 and J is TRBJ2-7, with D perhaps TRBD2 (6 bases). This CDR3 is 14 amino acids long. Germline CDR1 reads ENHRY; CDR2 reads SYGVKD. V lost 7 bases and J 1 base, leaving 14 bases between the germline ends. CDR3 amino acids: CAITPSGLSYEQYF. CDR3 sequence (DNA): TGTGCCATCACCCCAAGCGGGTTATCCTACGAGCAGTACTTC.

The chain is built from TRBV10-3 and TRBJ1-5; D remains unclear. Germline lookup yields CDR1 ENHRY and CDR2 SYGVKD. The CDR3 totals 16 residues. The germline V and J ends were trimmed by 2 bases and 1 base, with 12 bases remaining between them. CDR3 sequence: CAISERGGSSNQPQHF. The CDR3 DNA is TGTGCCATCAGTGAGCGGGGTGGGAGCAGCAATCAGCCCCAGCATTTT.

The CDR3 here is CASSNSGGRPYEQYF. As DNA, the CDR3 is TGTGCCAGCAGCAATTCGGGCGGGCGTCCCTACGAGCAGTACTTC. V usage is TRBV21-1 and J usage is TRBJ2-7; the table's D call of TRBD2 was not tested on the DNA. TRBV21-1 is given as a pseudogene. The CDR3 runs to 15 residues.

The chain couples TRBV6-1 to TRBJ2-7, with unresolved D. The CDR3 runs 16 residues. CDR1 and CDR2 (germline): MNHNS, SASEGT. Between the trimmed V and J ends, which lost 1 base and 0 bases, there was a span of 13 bases. Here the CDR3 reads CASSEGPATSSYEQYF. In nucleotides, the CDR3 is TGTGCCAGCAGTGAAGGGCCAGCGACGAGCTCCTACGAGCAGTACTTC.

The chain has TRBV15 and TRBJ2-2; maybe TRBD2 (5 bases). The CDR3 covers 17 residues. Per germline, CDR1 LNHNV and CDR2 YYDKDF (reference sequence). Trimming removed 1 base from V and 5 bases from J, with 17 bases in between. CDR3 DNA sequence: TGTGCCACCAGCAGAGTGCCGGGTGGGAGTGGGACCGGGGAGCTGTTTTTT. This codes for CATSRVPGGSGTGELFF.

The rearrangement joins TRBV2 to TRBJ1-2; TRBD1 matches at 9 bases. V dropped 2 bases and J dropped 6; count of bases not matched to a gene: 7. This CDR3 comprises 15 residues. The germline CDR1 and CDR2 sequences are SNHLY and FYNNEI. The CDR3 spells CASSEMTGGFNGYTF. The CDR3, as DNA: TGTGCCAGCAGTGAAATGACAGGGGGGTTTAATGGCTACACCTTC.

The chain has TRBV7-8 and TRBJ2-5; D ambiguous. This CDR3 contains 14 residues. Germline V gene lookup returns CDR1 SGHVS and CDR2 FQNEAQ. V was shortened by 0 bases and J by 2 bases, with 7 bases between the two germline ends. The CDR3 sequence is CASSLAAGQETQYF. In DNA, the CDR3 is TGTGCCAGCAGCTTAGCAGCCGGACAAGAGACCCAGTACTTC.

The chain links TRBV7-9 to TRBJ1-2; D uncertain. The germline gives CDR1 SEHNR, CDR2 FQNEAQ (reference sequence). The CDR3 has 12 residues. The ends were cut back, 8 bases at V and 3 bases at J, with 10 bases in the middle. DNA of the CDR3: TGTGCCAGCTCTAGGGAGGACTATGGCTACACCTTC. It translates to CASSREDYGYTF.

The genes are TRBV7-6 and TRBJ2-1; TRBD1 might be the D (6 bases). Trimming removed 5 bases from V and 12 bases from J, with 23 bases in between. Germline lookup yields CDR1 SGHVS and CDR2 FNYEAQ. The CDR3 has 15 residues. The CDR3: CASSLRYDRTQGQFF. In DNA, the CDR3 is TGTGCCAGCAGCCTTAGGTATGACAGGACTCAAGGGCAGTTCTTC.

The V call is TRBV5-1, the J call TRBJ1-6, with D maybe TRBD1 (6 bases). The CDR3 loop spans 14 amino acids. Trimming took off 0 bases at V and 7 bases at J, with 8 bases between the two ends. Germline CDR1 is SGHRS and CDR2 is YFSETQ. CDR3 nucleotide sequence: TGCGCCAGCAGCTTGGGGGGACAAAATTCACCCCTCCACTTT. Translation: CASSLGGQNSPLHF.

Here the CDR3 reads CASREGGLFF. The CDR3 DNA follows: TGTGCCAGCAGAGAGGGAGGGCTGTTTTTT. V and J are TRBV2 and TRBJ1-4; no clear D gene. This CDR3 comprises 10 residues. Looked up from germline, CDR1 is SNHLY and CDR2 is FYNNEI. Trimming shortened V by 6 bases and J by 14 bases, and 10 bases separated the two germline ends. Filled out from reference TRBV2 and TRBJ1-4, the complete variable domain reads EPEVTQTPSHQVTQMGQEVILRCVPISNHLYFYWYRQILGQKVEFLVSFYNNEISEKSEIFDDQFSVERPDGSNFTLKIRSTKLEDSAMYFCASREGGLFFGSGTQLSVL.

This clone was seen a single time. J is TRBJ2-2 and V is TRBV5-6; D is possibly TRBD2 (5 bases). Germline V lookup: CDR1 SGHDT, CDR2 YYEEEE. Trimming cost V 4 bases and J 1 base, with 14 bases left between them. This CDR3 has 16 residues. The CDR3 spells CASSPRGGLNTGELFF. The DNA for the CDR3 is TGTGCCAGCAGCCCCCGGGGTGGATTGAACACCGGGGAGCTGTTTTTT.

This clone has just one count. V usage is TRBV7-2 and J usage is TRBJ2-2; 7 bases map to TRBD2. The CDR3 is 16 residues long. The V gene's germline CDR1 is SGHTA and CDR2 FQGNSA. After removal of 6 bases from V and 3 bases from J, the junction contained 10 bases not matched to a gene. The CDR3 reads CASRPVMAGDTGELFF. Here the CDR3 DNA reads TGTGCCAGCAGGCCGGTTATGGCGGGAGACACCGGGGAGCTGTTTTTT.

The rearrangement links TRBV4-3 to TRBJ2-6, with TRBD2 matching over 15 bases. Per the germline V gene, CDR1 is LGHNA and CDR2 is YSLEER. The CDR3 is 22 residues long. The J segment lost 0 bases and the V segment lost 4 bases, leaving 13 bases of the junction unmatched. The CDR3 region has the DNA TGCGCCAGCAGCCCCCTCGGACTAGCGGGAGGGCCGGTCTTCTCTGGGGCCAACGTCCTGACTTTC. Protein: CASSPLGLAGGPVFSGANVLTF.

The chain has TRBV19 and TRBJ2-1, with 7 bases aligning to TRBD1. From germline, CDR1 is LNHDA and CDR2 SQIVND (reference sequence). J was trimmed by 4 bases and V by 6 bases; bases with no gene match: 9. This CDR3 contains 15 residues. This CDR3 reads CASRVGGFGYNEQFF. The CDR3 DNA reads TGTGCCAGTAGAGTAGGGGGCTTCGGGTACAATGAGCAGTTCTTC. The entire variable domain, with the rest obtained from reference TRBV19 and TRBJ2-1, is as follows: DGGITQSPKYLFRKEGQNVTLSCEQNLNHDAMYWYRQDPGQGLRLIYYSQIVNDFQKGDIAEGYSVSREKKESFPLTVTSAQKNPTAFYLCASRVGGFGYNEQFFGPGTRLTVL.

This sequence joins TRBV19 and TRBJ1-5; D is uncertain. The CDR3 totals 14 residues. The germline V and J ends were trimmed by 4 bases and 0 bases, with 7 bases remaining between them. Germline-derived CDR1 and CDR2 are LNHDA and SQIVND (reference sequence). The CDR3 protein is CASSNGYSNQPQHF. The CDR3 coding sequence is TGTGCCAGTAGTAACGGATATAGCAATCAGCCCCAGCATTTT.

This chain links TRBV6-6 with TRBJ1-5; D unclear. The length of the CDR3 is 13 residues. CDR1 is MNHNY, CDR2 SVGAGI, per germline (reference sequence). V was clipped by 2 bases and J by 0 bases, with 2 bases between them. CDR3 DNA sequence: TGTGCCAGCAGTTACGATAGCAATCAGCCCCAGCATTTT. Its translation is CASSYDSNQPQHF.

This clone was recorded only once. This rearrangement joins TRBV19 to TRBJ2-2, with no clear D. The V end was cut by 8 bases, the J end by 4 bases, with 2 bases between. CDR3 size: 10 residues. Germline CDR1 is LNHDA and CDR2 is SQIVND (reference sequence). The CDR3 loop is CASSTGELFF. The CDR3 bases are TGTGCCAGTTCCACCGGGGAGCTGTTTTTT.

This chain links TRBV4-1 with TRBJ2-3, with TRBD2 matching 7 bases. CDR1 is MGHRA, CDR2 YSYEKL, per germline. V was clipped by 0 bases and J by 2 bases; unmatched bases: 8. This CDR3 comprises 17 residues. The CDR3 protein is CASSQESGTTFTDTQYF. Written as DNA, the CDR3 is TGCGCCAGCAGCCAAGAGTCCGGGACTACTTTCACAGATACGCAGTATTTT.

The V gene is TRBV11-1, the J gene TRBJ2-7; D is uncertain. Germline V gene lookup returns CDR1 SGHAT and CDR2 FQDESV (reference sequence). This CDR3 is built from 14 residues. The germline V and J ends were trimmed by 5 bases and 1 base, with 12 bases remaining between them. CDR3 protein: CASSRTGSSYEQYF. The CDR3 bases are TGTGCCAGCAGCCGAACCGGTTCATCCTACGAGCAGTACTTC.